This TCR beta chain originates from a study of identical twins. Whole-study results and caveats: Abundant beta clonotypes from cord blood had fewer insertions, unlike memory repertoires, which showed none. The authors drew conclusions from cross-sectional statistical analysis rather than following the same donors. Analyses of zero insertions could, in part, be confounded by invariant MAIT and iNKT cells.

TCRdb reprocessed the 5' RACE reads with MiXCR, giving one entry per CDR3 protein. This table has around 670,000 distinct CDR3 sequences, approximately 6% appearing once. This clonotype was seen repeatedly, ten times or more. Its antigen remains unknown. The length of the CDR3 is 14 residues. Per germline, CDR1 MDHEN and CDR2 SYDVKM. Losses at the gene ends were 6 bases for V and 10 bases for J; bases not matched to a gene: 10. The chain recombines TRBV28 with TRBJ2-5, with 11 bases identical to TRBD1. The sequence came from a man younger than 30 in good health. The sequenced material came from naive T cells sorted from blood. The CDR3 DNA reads TGTGCCAGCAGCCCTTCCCGGGACAGGGGGGGCCAGTACTTC. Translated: CASSPSRDRGGQYF.